This TCR beta chain was identified in a study of cytomegalovirus exposure and HLA in healthy donors. Only in-frame clones appear in the TCRdb table, and some are missing; sequencing was by immunoSEQ multiplex PCR. The sample has some 160,000 clones, about 89% seen once. With V trimmed by 1 base and J by 4 bases, 9 bases remained unmatched. Germline-derived CDR1 and CDR2 are SGHVS and FNYEAQ. There are 16 residues in the CDR3. This receptor was obtained from a young man in good health and CMV-seronegative. The chain couples TRBV7-6 to TRBJ2-5; TRBD2 matches at 7 bases. The sample taken for sequencing was PBMCs. CDR3 loop: CASSLGSWGGRETQYF. CDR3 nucleotides: TGTGCCAGCAGCTTAGGGTCTTGGGGGGGTAGAGAGACCCAGTACTTC.